This TCR beta chain stems from a study of blood T cell repertoires in COVID-19 (dated by TCRdb to 2018 to 2021). At the level of the whole study: Collaborator samples came from the United States, Italy and Spain and covered acute and convalescent phases of COVID-19. The sample metadata nearly always contained a de-identified subject ID, COVID-19 status, age in years and sex. The prospective study material was composed of cDNA or gDNA derived from T cells, B-cell-depleted T cells, or PBMCs. The dataset comprised deeply sampled blood TCRbeta repertoires from subjects exposed to, actively infected with, or recovered from COVID-19. The repertoires were released in a freely available public database meant as a resource for research on the immune response to SARS-CoV-2. Where available, HLA class I and class II types were taken from metadata supplied by the sample provider and were not determined by assay-based typing. The samples were drawn from the first 160 participants of the ongoing ImmuneRACE study and from 1,254 subjects provided by 6 global collaborators. Overall results and qualifications from the work: The quantity of clinical and demographic metadata differed by source and by participant and was supplied without curation.

Each collaborating institution followed its own protocols to collect whole blood in K2EDTA tubes. For TCRbeta analysis, collaborators shipped samples in one of three forms: frozen whole blood, isolated PBMCs, or DNA extracted from either of those sample types. TCRbeta CDR3 regions were amplified from genomic DNA using the immunoSEQ Assay, a bias-controlled multiplex PCR. The authors' analysis ran thus. The number of nucleated cells in each sample was estimated from the amplification of reference gene primers within the assay. To quantify the absolute abundance of each unique TCRbeta CDR3 rearrangement, sequence reads were collapsed and filtered. For each sample, productive Simpson clonality was calculated by taking the square root of Simpson's diversity index across productive rearrangements. TCRdb obtained this table from immuneACCESS and retained in-frame rearrangements with V and J assigned. These tables miss some clones; where compared with another copy, unresolved V genes account for less than half of the shortfall, and the remainder is unexplained. Clone size and the V and J calls come from that table; the DNA yielded D and trimming. Counted in this sample were over 85,000 clones; approximately 89% of them appeared once. Around 7% of the sample lies in the top ten.

As regards this clone: Its antigen has not been determined. The sample holds no much larger clone one base away, and base qualities are not on file.

The CDR3 holds 15 amino acids from the cysteine to the phenylalanine. The read is trimmed to its CDR3 DNA, 45 bases read in frame from base 1. Compared with germline, V lacks 4 bases and J lacks 5 bases; bases without a gene match: 7. CDR1 SGHAT and CDR2 FQDESV are derived from the germline V gene (reference sequence). The sequenced sample consisted of peripheral blood. The chain uses TRBV11-1 and TRBJ2-5; 10 central bases correspond to TRBD2. This sequence was found in a human donor with acute or convalescent COVID-19. The donor label of this sample is uncertain. In nucleotides, the sequence is TGTGCCAGCAGCTCGAGCGGGGGGGCCTGGGAGACCCAGTACTTC. Translated, this is CASSSSGGAWETQYF.